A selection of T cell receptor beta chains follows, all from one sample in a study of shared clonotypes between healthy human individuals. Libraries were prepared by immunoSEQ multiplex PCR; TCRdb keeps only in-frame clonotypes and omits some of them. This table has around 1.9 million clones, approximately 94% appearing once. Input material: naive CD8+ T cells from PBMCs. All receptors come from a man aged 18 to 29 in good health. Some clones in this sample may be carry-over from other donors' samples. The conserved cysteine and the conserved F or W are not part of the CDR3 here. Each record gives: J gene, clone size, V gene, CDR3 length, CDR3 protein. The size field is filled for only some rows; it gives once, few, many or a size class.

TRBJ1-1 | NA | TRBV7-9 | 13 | ASSPLGTANTEAF
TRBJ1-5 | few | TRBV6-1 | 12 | ASSEMTVNQPQH
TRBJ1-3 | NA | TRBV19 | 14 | ASSKMDRPPRNTIY
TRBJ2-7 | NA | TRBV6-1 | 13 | ASSKQGAYAYEQY
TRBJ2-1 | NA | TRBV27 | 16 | ASSPTAPSNLPYNEQF
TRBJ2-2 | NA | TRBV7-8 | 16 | ASSSRLAGAVGGGELF
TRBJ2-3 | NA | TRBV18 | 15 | ASSPWLAGVGTDTQY
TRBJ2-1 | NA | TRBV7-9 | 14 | ASSLVGLAGDNEQF
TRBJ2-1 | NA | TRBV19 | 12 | ASSIGHSYNEQF
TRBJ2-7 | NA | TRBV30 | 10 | AYSPGGYEQY
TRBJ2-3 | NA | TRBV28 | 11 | ASSWGGSDTQY
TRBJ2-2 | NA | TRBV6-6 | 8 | ASRAGELF
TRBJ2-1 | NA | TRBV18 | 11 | ASSPIGYNEQF
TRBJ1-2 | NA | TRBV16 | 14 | ASSQLTRTGRGGYT
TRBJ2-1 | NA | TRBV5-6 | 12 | ASSSLTGTNEQF
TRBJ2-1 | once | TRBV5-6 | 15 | ASSLSLATDSYNEQF
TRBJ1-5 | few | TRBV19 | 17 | ASSTQPWDRAWSNQPQH
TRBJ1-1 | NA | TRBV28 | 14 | ASSHRVFGSNTEAF
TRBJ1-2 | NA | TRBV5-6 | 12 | ASSLDAGAEGYT
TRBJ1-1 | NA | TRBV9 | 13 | ASSVEVVPNTEAF
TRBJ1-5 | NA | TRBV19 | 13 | ASRPGQVSNQPQH
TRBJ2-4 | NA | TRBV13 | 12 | ASSFRGAKNIQY
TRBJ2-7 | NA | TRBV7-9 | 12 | ASSQPGGIYEQY
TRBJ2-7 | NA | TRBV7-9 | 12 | ASQTGAGAYEQY
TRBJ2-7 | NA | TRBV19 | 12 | ASSPSGRPYEQY
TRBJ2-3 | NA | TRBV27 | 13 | ASSFLAGVTDTQY
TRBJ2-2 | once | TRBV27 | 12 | ATTDRQNTGELF
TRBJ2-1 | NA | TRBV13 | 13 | ASSYGGVSYNEQF
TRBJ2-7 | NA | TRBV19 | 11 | ASNPQGADEQY
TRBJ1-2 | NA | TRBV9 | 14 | ASSEYYGGSLYGYT
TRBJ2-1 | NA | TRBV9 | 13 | ASSVGASVVNEQF
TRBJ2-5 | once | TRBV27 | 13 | ASSFVGGRAETQY
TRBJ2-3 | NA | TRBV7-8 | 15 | ASSLGLAGGPGDTQY
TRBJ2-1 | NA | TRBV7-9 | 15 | ASSGTSGRFGYNEQF
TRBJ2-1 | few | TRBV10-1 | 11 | ASSNRLYNEQF
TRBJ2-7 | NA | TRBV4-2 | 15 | ASSQGSGRYPAYEQY
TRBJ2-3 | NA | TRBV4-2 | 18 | ASSQDSWLAGQERGDTQY
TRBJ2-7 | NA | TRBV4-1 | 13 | ASSPGPGFSYEQY
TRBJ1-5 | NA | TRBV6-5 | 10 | ASSFQGQPQH
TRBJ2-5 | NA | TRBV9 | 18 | ASSEPLDEDRGVYRETQY
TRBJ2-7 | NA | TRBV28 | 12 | ASSFTGGPDEQY
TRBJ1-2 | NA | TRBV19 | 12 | ASSMGRVIYGYT
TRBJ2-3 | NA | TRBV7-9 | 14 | ASSLQAGGYTDTQY
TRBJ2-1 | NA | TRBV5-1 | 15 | ASSLEAGGPFYNEQF
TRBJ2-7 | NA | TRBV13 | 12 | ASSLGQAPYEQY